These 11 T cell receptor beta chains originate from one sample sequenced in a study of T cell repertoires in cytomegalovirus infection. TCRdb independently ran MiXCR on the reads; one entry per CDR3 protein. The data contain roughly 860,000 distinct CDR3 sequences, about 31% of them singletons. Antigen specificity for these receptors is unknown. Sequenced material: cultured CD8+ T cells from PBMCs, taken from culture after CMV antigen stimulation. Source of these receptors: a human donor in good health (CMV status not recorded). Some clones in this sample may be carry-over from other donors' samples.

The chain uses TRBV20-1 and TRBJ2-5, with TRBD1 matching over 10 bases. Per the germline V gene, CDR1 is DFQATT and CDR2 is SNEGSKA (reference sequence). The J segment lost 2 bases and the V segment lost 6 bases, leaving 6 bases of the junction unmatched. CDR3 size: 14 residues. Here the CDR3 DNA reads TGCAGTGCAGCCGGGACAGGGGAGCAAGAGACCCAGTACTTC. This encodes CSAAGTGEQETQYF.

Ten or more counts support this clonotype. The rearrangement links TRBV6-5 to TRBJ2-3; 11 bases are shared with TRBD2. Trimming cost V 2 bases and J 0 bases; bases outside gene matches: 7. Germline-derived CDR1 and CDR2 are MNHEY and SVGAGI. The CDR3 is 18 residues long. CDR3 in DNA: TGTGCCAGCAGTTACGGTGATAGCGGGGGGGCTAGCACAGATACGCAGTATTTT. Amino acids: CASSYGDSGGASTDTQYF.

This clonotype has only one observation. Germline is not matched at one junction end, which may reflect a read error. CDR3 nucleotide sequence: TGTGTCAGCAGCCAGATAGACAGGGAGGATCAGCCCCAGCATTTT. Translating it yields CVSSQIDREDQPQHF. V gene TRBV4-2 combines with J gene TRBJ1-5, with 7 positions matching TRBD1. This CDR3 is built from 15 residues. Per germline, CDR1 LGHNA and CDR2 YNFKEQ.

This clonotype appeared many times. The V and J genes are TRBV7-8 and TRBJ1-1, with 7 bases identical to TRBD1. CDR1 is SGHVS and CDR2 is FQNEAQ in the germline V gene. The junction had 8 bases not matched to a gene; V was cut back by 5 bases and J by 8 bases. This CDR3 spans 13 amino acids. Here the CDR3 reads CASSQEGQWEAFF. The CDR3 DNA reads TGTGCCAGCAGCCAAGAGGGACAGTGGGAAGCTTTCTTT.

The chain is built from TRBV5-1 and TRBJ1-2, with D tentatively TRBD1 (6 bases). Germline-derived CDR1 and CDR2 are SGHRS and YFSETQ. The ends were cut back, 0 bases at V and 1 base at J, with 10 bases in the middle. This CDR3 contains 15 residues. The CDR3 coding sequence is TGCGCCAGCAGCTTGGCCGAGGACAGTAACTATGGCTACACCTTC. Its translation is CASSLAEDSNYGYTF.

The V and J genes are TRBV4-2 and TRBJ2-7, with 8 nucleotides matching TRBD1. Looked up from germline, CDR1 is LGHNA and CDR2 is YNFKEQ. The CDR3 sequence is 14 residues long. V was clipped by 1 base and J by 2 bases; unmatched bases: 1. CDR3 sequence: CASSQVGQAYEQYF. For the CDR3, the DNA is TGTGCCAGCAGCCAAGTGGGACAGGCCTACGAGCAGTACTTC.

This clonotype was seen a few times. This sequence joins TRBV6-1 and TRBJ2-7; no reliable D call. The V end lost 2 bases, the J end lost 0 bases, and 11 bases lay between the germline ends. The germline V gene encodes CDR1 MNHNS and CDR2 SASEGT. The CDR3 is 15 amino acids. The CDR3 sequence is CASSESGSFSYEQYF. CDR3 DNA: TGTGCCAGCAGTGAATCAGGCTCTTTCTCCTACGAGCAGTACTTC.

V is TRBV11-2 and J is TRBJ2-1; TRBD1 aligns across 7 bases. Germline CDR1 reads SGHAT; CDR2 reads FQNNGV. With 2 bases clipped from V and 7 bases from J, the junction kept 8 bases outside the gene matches. There are 15 residues in the CDR3. The CDR3 is CASSLLQGERNEQFF. The CDR3 DNA reads as TGTGCCAGCAGCTTACTGCAGGGGGAACGTAATGAGCAGTTCTTC.

The chain links TRBV27 to TRBJ1-2; D call uncertain. The V and J ends lost 5 bases and 10 bases respectively, with 17 bases between them. The CDR3 length is 13 residues. Germline-derived CDR1 and CDR2 are MNHEY and SMNVEV (reference sequence). This CDR3 reads CASSETPTLAYTF. The CDR3 DNA is TGTGCCAGCAGTGAGACCCCGACCCTCGCCTACACCTTC.

The gene calls are TRBV2 and TRBJ2-5; 8 bases fit TRBD2. The CDR3 runs 15 residues. Per germline, CDR1 SNHLY and CDR2 FYNNEI. Trimming cost V 10 bases and J 4 bases; bases outside gene matches: 14. The CDR3 is CANRKGAGGGETQYF. In DNA, the CDR3 is TGTGCCAACAGGAAAGGGGCGGGGGGAGGAGAGACCCAGTACTTC.

This clonotype was observed a few times. J is TRBJ2-1 and V is TRBV6-2 or TRBV6-3; 8 bases agree with TRBD2. Trimming at V came to 7 bases and at J to 10 bases, leaving 15 bases not matched to a gene. Germline values: CDR1 MNHEY, CDR2 SVGEGT. The CDR3 covers 15 residues. DNA of the CDR3: TGTGCCAGCATTCCCGGTCTAGCGGGTAGGCGGGAGCAGTTCTTC. Translating gives CASIPGLAGRREQFF.